This T cell receptor (beta chain) was recorded in a study of blood T cell repertoires in COVID-19. Looking at the study overall: Researchers got acute and convalescent COVID-19 samples from the United States, Italy and Spain. T cells, B-cell-depleted T cells, or PBMCs supplied cDNA or gDNA.

V lost 6 bases, J lost 1 base, and 18 bases lay in between. The germline V gene has CDR1 MDHEN and CDR2 SYDVKM. This CDR3 contains 16 residues. The protocol was immunoSEQ multiplex PCR, while the TCRdb copy is restricted to in-frame clones and leaves out a portion. In the table there are around 300,000 clones, approximately 89% of which are singletons. This TCR was sampled from a woman aged 55-75 years who had recovered from COVID-19. Specimen: PBMCs or T cells enriched from blood (not recorded which). The chain couples TRBV28 to TRBJ1-2; D possibly corresponds to TRBD1 (6 bases). Written as DNA, the CDR3 is TGTGCCAGCAGCTCCCCAGCGGGGGCAGGTAACTATGGCTACACCTTC. Protein: CASSSPAGAGNYGYTF.